This TCR beta chain comes out of a study of early T cells in non-severe SARS-CoV-2 infection. Study in general: Sequencing of bulk RNA from unsorted whole blood was done, without chain pairing.

TCRdb passed the 5' RACE reads through MiXCR, listing each CDR3 protein once. This sample has about 56,000 distinct CDR3 sequences, with more than 13% found just once. In the case of this clonotype: As yet, its antigen is unknown.

Germline V gene sequence: CDR1 SGHAT, CDR2 FQNNGV. V gave up 2 bases and J gave up 0 bases, with 11 bases separating them. The CDR3 is 15 amino acids. General study findings and limits: Clonotype matching in VDJdb favored anti-spike CD8 responses and did not capture private and CD4 specificities.

This TCR was sampled from an adult who was a healthcare worker with PCR-confirmed SARS-CoV-2 infection or an uninfected control (not recorded which). This chain joins TRBV11-2 and TRBJ2-7; D gene unclear. Sample: whole blood, taken at baseline. The chain's CDR3 is CASSLRSGVSYEQYF. CDR3 nucleotides: TGTGCCAGCAGCTTACGATCTGGGGTCTCCTACGAGCAGTACTTC. The full variable domain, with the rest looked up from reference TRBV11-2 and TRBJ2-7, is EAGVAQSPRYKIIEKRQSVAFWCNPISGHATLYWYQQILGQGPKLLIQFQNNGVVDDSQLPKDRFSAERLKGVDSTLKIQPAKLEDSAVYLCASSLRSGVSYEQYFGPGTRLTVT.